The source of this T cell receptor (beta chain) is a study of T cells after yellow fever vaccination. Study-wide points: The presence of abundant clonotypes contaminating from the bulk population was possible in FACS-sorted repertoires. Detected again after the booster were most primary-vaccination clones, at nearly 97% CD4 and approximately 90% CD8. Only a small proportion of the clonotypes turned up in both the CD4 and the CD8 compartments, likely arising from convergent recombination.

The V end lost 9 bases, the J end lost 3 bases, and 17 bases lay between the germline ends. The CDR3 is made up of 14 amino acids. CDR1 is ENHRY, CDR2 SYGVKD, per germline. This clonotype was detected only a few times. What it recognizes is unknown. The 5'RACE template-switching step produced TCR cDNA and added a universal primer site and UMIs. TCRdb re-derived calls from the 5' RACE reads in MiXCR, one entry per CDR3 protein. The sample lists hundreds of thousands of distinct CDR3 sequences, around 4.9% occurring once. The receptor was derived from a man between 18 and 29 years old who received the YFV17D yellow fever vaccine. The sample in question was CD4+ T cells sorted from PBMCs, obtained on the day of the yellow fever booster vaccination. The V call is TRBV10-3, the J call TRBJ1-1, with a weak D call TRBD1 (5 bases). CDR3 sequence: CAIRKHDRHTEAFF. The CDR3 DNA reads TGTGCCATTCGCAAGCATGACAGACACACTGAAGCTTTCTTT.